These 12 T cell receptor beta chains were all obtained from the same sample, sequenced in a study of sequential checkpoint blockade in melanoma. Assay: immunoSEQ multiplex PCR; the TCRdb copy retains only in-frame clones and omits some. The table has more than 30,000 clones, under 35% seen once. Regarding treatment: randomized to nivolumab then ipilimumab (arm A) or the reverse (arm B). The sequencing here drew on tumor tissue (inferred from file names), taken from a patient given nivolumab and ipilimumab in sequence. The receptors were gathered from a human donor with melanoma.

This rearrangement joins TRBV28 to TRBJ1-1; D unclear. The CDR3 totals 12 residues. CDR1 and CDR2 from the germline V gene are MDHEN and SYDVKM. V shed 6 bases and J shed 0 bases, with 5 bases lying between them. CDR3 protein: CASRSVNTEAFF. CDR3 sequence (DNA): TGTGCCAGCAGGTCAGTGAACACTGAAGCTTTCTTT. Based on the CDR3 plus reference TRBV28 and TRBJ1-1, the full variable domain is DVKVTQSSRYLVKRTGEKVFLECVQDMDHENMFWYRQDPGLGLRLIYFSYDVKMKEKGDIPEGYSVSREKKERFSLILESASTNQTSMYLCASRSVNTEAFFGQGTRLTVV.

The rearrangement joins TRBV6-8 to TRBJ1-2; 8 nucleotides agree with TRBD1. Germline V gene sequence: CDR1 MNHGY, CDR2 SAAAGT. The CDR3 is made up of 14 amino acids. With V trimmed by 5 bases and J by 4 bases, 6 bases remained unmatched. CDR3 region: CASSATGGIYGYTF. The CDR3 DNA reads TGTGCCAGCAGTGCCACAGGGGGGATCTATGGCTACACCTTC.

This chain connects TRBV19 to TRBJ1-3, with TRBD1 matching 8 bases. The CDR3 has 16 amino acids. Germline assignment: CDR1 LNHDA and CDR2 SQIVND (reference sequence). V was clipped by 7 bases and J by 0 bases; unmatched bases: 8. CDR3 sequence reads: CASTPGTGPSGNTIYF. CDR3 nucleotides: TGTGCCAGTACTCCCGGGACAGGACCCTCTGGAAACACCATATATTTT.

This chain connects TRBV11-3 to TRBJ1-2, with D hard to call. The CDR3 runs 14 residues. Germline-derived CDR1 and CDR2 are SGHNT and YENEEA. V was cut by 7 bases and J by 0 bases, with 12 bases left in between. The CDR3 DNA reads as TGTGCCAGCATCGTAGGGATTGCTAACTATGGCTACACCTTC. As protein: CASIVGIANYGYTF.

The rearrangement joins TRBV28 to TRBJ2-7; 12 nucleotides match TRBD1. Germline V gene sequence: CDR1 MDHEN, CDR2 SYDVKM. The CDR3 covers 15 residues. V lost 5 bases and J lost 6; bases outside the gene matches: 8. The CDR3 spells CASSPGDRGRSEQYF. Here the CDR3 DNA reads TGTGCCAGCAGTCCCGGGGACAGGGGGCGATCCGAGCAGTACTTC.

This clone was counted a few times. V gene TRBV6-8 combines with J gene TRBJ2-5, with D perhaps matching TRBD2 (6 bases). The germline gives CDR1 MNHGY, CDR2 SAAAGT. The CDR3 is made up of 15 amino acids. V was clipped by 8 bases and J by 5 bases, with 21 bases between them. CDR3 nucleotides: TGTGCCAGCTTATCCCGGGGCGGGGATCGGGAGACCCAGTACTTC. It specifies CASLSRGGDRETQYF.

This clone turned up a few times. V and J are TRBV6-1 and TRBJ2-1; 11 bases line up with TRBD2. This CDR3 is built from 18 residues. Germline V gives CDR1 MNHNS, CDR2 SASEGT. V lost 0 bases and J lost 4; bases outside the gene matches: 8. The CDR3 DNA reads as TGTGCCAGCAGTGAAGCTAGCGGGAGGGCCCTCCGTTACAATGAGCAGTTCTTC. It translates to CASSEASGRALRYNEQFF.

This clone was found a few times. The V call is TRBV30, the J call TRBJ1-5; 7 bases map to TRBD1. The junction had 2 bases not matched to a gene; V was cut back by 2 bases and J by 7 bases. CDR3 length equals 12 residues. Germline V gene data show CDR1 as GTSNPN and CDR2 as SVGIG (reference sequence). The CDR3 DNA reads as TGTGCCTGGAGTAACAGGGGCCAGCCCCAGCATTTT. It yields the protein CAWSNRGQPQHF. The variable domain in full, completed from reference TRBV30 and TRBJ1-5, reads SQTIHQWPATLVQPVGSPLSLECTVEGTSNPNLYWYRQAAGRGLQLLFYSVGIGQISSEVPQNLSASRPQDRQFILSSKKLLLSDSGFYLCAWSNRGQPQHFGDGTRLSIL.

This clone turned up a few times. The chain combines TRBV11-3 with TRBJ1-4, with 9 bases that match TRBD1. There are 17 residues in the CDR3. The ends lost 5 bases at V and 2 bases at J; junction bases unmatched: 9. The germline CDR1 and CDR2 sequences are SGHNT and YENEEA. The CDR3 nucleotides read TGTGCCAGCAGCCTCGGACAGGGGAGGGACACTAATGAAAAACTGTTTTTT. Translating gives CASSLGQGRDTNEKLFF.

This chain connects TRBV7-1 to TRBJ2-7; no firm D call. TRBV7-1 is designated an ORF whose function remains uncertain. The CDR3 spans 13 residues. With 4 bases removed from V and 1 base from J, the gap between germline ends came to 8 bases. CDR3 nucleotide sequence: TGTGCCAGCAGCTTCCAGCAGTCCTACGAGCAGTACTTC. This translates into CASSFQQSYEQYF.

The genes are TRBV19 and TRBJ2-7; TRBD2 aligns across 16 bases. The V gene's germline CDR1 is LNHDA and CDR2 SQIVND (reference sequence). The CDR3 is 20 amino acids. V dropped 5 bases and J dropped 2; count of bases not matched to a gene: 15. The CDR3 region is CASSQLPAAGTSGRAYEQYF. Written as DNA, the CDR3 is TGTGCCAGTAGTCAGCTCCCGGCGGCCGGGACTAGCGGGAGGGCCTACGAGCAGTACTTC.

V is TRBV19 and J is TRBJ1-2; no clear D. The CDR3 loop spans 15 amino acids. Trimming removed 3 bases at V and 7 bases at J, with 18 bases between. Germline CDR1 and CDR2: LNHDA and SQIVND (reference sequence). The CDR3 is CASSILQGFSSGYTF. The CDR3 nucleotides read TGTGCCAGTAGTATTCTACAAGGGTTTTCTAGTGGCTACACCTTC.